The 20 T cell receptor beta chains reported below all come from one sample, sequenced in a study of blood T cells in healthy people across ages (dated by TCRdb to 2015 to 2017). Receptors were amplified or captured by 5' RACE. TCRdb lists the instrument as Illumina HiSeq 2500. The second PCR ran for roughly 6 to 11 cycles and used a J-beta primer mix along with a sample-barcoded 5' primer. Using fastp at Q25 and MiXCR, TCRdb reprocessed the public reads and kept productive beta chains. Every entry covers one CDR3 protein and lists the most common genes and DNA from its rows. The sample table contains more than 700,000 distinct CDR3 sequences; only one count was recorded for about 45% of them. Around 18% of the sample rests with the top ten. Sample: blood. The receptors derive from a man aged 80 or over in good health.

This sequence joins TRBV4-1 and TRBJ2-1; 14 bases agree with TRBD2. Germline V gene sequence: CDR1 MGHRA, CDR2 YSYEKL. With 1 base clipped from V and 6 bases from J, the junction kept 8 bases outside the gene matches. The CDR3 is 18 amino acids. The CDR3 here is CASSQVGTSGGRVNEQFF. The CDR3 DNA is TGCGCCAGCAGCCAAGTAGGGACTAGCGGGGGAAGAGTCAATGAGCAGTTCTTC.

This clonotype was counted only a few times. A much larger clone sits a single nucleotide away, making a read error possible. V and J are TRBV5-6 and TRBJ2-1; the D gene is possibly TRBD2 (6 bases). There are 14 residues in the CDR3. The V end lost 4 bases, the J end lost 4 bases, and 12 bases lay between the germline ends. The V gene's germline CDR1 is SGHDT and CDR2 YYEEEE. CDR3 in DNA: TGTGCCAGCAGCGTGGGACTCATTTACAATGAGCAGTTCTTC. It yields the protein CASSVGLIYNEQFF.

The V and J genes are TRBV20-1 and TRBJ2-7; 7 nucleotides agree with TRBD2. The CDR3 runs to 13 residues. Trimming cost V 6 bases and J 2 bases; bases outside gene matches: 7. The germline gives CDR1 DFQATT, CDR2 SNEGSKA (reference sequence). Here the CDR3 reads CSAERDPTYEQYF. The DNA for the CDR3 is TGCAGTGCCGAGCGGGACCCCACCTACGAGCAGTACTTC.

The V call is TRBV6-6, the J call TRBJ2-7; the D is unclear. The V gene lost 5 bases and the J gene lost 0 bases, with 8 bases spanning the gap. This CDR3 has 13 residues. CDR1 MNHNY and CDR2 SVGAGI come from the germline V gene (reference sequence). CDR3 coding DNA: TGTGCCAGCAGTGGAGATACCTCCTACGAGCAGTACTTC. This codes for CASSGDTSYEQYF.

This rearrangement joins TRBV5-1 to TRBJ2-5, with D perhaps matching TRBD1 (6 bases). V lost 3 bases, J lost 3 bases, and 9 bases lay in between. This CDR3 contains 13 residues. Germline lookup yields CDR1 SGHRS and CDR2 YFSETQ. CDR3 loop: CASSSRGKETQYF. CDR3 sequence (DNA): TGCGCCAGCAGCTCAAGGGGGAAAGAGACCCAGTACTTC.

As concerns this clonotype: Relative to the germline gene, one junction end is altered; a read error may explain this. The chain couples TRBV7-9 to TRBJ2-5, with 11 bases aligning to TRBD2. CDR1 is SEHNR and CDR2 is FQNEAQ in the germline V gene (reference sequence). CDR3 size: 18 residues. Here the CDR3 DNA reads TGTGCCAGCAGCTTAGCGGCTCTGGCTAGCGGGAGGTCAGAGGCCCAGTACTTC. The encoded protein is CASSLAALASGRSEAQYF.

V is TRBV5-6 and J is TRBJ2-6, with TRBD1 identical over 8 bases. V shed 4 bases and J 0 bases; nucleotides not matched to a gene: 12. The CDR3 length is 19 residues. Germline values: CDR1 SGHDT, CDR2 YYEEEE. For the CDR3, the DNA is TGTGCCAGCAGCCCGCTGGGACAGGCCTCTTCCTCTGGGGCCAACGTCCTGACTTTC. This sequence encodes CASSPLGQASSSGANVLTF.

DNA of the CDR3: TGTGCCAGCCGACTAGCGGGGGGTCACGAGACCCAGTACTTC. Translated, it gives CASRLAGGHETQYF. This rearrangement joins TRBV6-1 to TRBJ2-5; 13 bases fit TRBD2. Germline CDR1 is MNHNS and CDR2 is SASEGT. The CDR3 totals 14 residues. The ends lost 8 bases at V and 5 bases at J; junction bases unmatched: 5.

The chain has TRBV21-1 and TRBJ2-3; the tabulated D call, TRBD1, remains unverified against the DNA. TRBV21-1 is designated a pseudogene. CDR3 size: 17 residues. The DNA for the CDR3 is TGTGCCAGCACCCCAGCGGGGGCAATTACTAGCACAGATACGCAGTATTTT. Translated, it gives CASTPAGAITSTDTQYF.

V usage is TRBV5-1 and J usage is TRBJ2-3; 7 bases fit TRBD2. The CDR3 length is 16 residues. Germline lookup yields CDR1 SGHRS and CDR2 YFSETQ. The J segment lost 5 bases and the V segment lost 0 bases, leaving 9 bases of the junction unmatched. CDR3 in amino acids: CASSLGDSGHGDTQYF. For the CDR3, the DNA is TGCGCCAGCAGCTTGGGGGATAGCGGGCATGGAGATACGCAGTATTTT.

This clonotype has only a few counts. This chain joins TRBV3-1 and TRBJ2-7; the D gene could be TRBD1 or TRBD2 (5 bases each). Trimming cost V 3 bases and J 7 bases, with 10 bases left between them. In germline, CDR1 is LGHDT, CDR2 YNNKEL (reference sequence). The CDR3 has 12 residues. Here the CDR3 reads CASSQGRREQYF. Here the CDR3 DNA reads TGTGCCAGCAGCCAGGGACGGAGGGAGCAGTACTTC.

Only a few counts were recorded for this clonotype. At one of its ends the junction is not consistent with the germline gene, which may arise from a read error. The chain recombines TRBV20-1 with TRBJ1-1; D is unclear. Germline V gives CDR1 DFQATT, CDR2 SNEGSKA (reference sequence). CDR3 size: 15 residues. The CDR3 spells CSARVVGRPNTEVFF. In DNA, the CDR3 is TGCAGTGCTAGAGTAGTTGGCAGACCGAACACTGAAGTTTTCTTT.

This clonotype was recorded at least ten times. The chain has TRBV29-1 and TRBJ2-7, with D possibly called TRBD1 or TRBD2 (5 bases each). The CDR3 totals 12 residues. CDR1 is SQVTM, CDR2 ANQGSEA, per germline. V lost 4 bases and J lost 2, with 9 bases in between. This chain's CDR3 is CSVGRETYEQYF. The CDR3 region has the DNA TGCAGCGTTGGCAGGGAGACCTACGAGCAGTACTTC.

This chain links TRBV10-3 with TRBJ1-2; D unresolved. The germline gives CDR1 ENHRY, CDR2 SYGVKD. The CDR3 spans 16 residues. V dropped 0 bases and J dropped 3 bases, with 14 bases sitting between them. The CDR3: CAISESRGSTDYGYTF. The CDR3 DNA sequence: TGTGCCATCAGTGAGTCGAGAGGGAGTACGGACTATGGCTACACCTTC.

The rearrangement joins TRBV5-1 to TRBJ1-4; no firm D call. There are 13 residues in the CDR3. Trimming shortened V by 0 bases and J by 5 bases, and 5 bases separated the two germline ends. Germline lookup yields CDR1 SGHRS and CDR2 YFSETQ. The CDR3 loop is CASSLGGNEKLFF. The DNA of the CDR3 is TGCGCCAGCAGCTTGGGAGGGAATGAAAAACTGTTTTTT.

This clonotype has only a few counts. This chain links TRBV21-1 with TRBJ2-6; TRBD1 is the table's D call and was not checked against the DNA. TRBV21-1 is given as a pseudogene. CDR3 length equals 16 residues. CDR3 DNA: TGTGCCAGCAGCAATGGACAGTCCTCTGGGGCCAACGTCCTGACTTTC. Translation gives CASSNGQSSGANVLTF.

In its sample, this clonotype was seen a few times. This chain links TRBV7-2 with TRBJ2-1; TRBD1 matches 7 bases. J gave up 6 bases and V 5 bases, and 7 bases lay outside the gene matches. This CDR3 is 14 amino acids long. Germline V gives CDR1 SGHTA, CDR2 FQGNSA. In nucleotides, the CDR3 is TGTGCCAGCAGCGCGATACAGGGGAGCAATGAGCAGTTCTTC. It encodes CASSAIQGSNEQFF.

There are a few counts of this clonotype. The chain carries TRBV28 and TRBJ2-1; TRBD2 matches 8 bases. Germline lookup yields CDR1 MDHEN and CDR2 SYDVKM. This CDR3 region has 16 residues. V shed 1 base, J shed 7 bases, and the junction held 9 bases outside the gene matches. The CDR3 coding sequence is TGTGCCAGCAGTTTATCGGCGGGTAGCGGGACAAATGAGCAGTTCTTC. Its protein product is CASSLSAGSGTNEQFF.

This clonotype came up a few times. The CDR3 region has the DNA TGTGCCAGCAGCTTAAATCTAGCTTCAGATACGCAGTATTTT. Translated: CASSLNLASDTQYF. The chain uses TRBV11-3 and TRBJ2-3, with a weak D call TRBD2 (5 bases). Per the germline V gene, CDR1 is SGHNT and CDR2 is YENEEA. V lost 2 bases to trimming and J lost 4 bases, with 10 bases between them. The CDR3 contains 14 residues.

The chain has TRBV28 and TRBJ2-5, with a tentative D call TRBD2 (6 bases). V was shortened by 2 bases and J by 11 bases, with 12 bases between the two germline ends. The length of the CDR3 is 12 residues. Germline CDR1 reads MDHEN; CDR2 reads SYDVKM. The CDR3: CASSLREFEQYF. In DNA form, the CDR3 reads TGTGCCAGCAGTTTACGGGAGTTTGAGCAGTACTTC.